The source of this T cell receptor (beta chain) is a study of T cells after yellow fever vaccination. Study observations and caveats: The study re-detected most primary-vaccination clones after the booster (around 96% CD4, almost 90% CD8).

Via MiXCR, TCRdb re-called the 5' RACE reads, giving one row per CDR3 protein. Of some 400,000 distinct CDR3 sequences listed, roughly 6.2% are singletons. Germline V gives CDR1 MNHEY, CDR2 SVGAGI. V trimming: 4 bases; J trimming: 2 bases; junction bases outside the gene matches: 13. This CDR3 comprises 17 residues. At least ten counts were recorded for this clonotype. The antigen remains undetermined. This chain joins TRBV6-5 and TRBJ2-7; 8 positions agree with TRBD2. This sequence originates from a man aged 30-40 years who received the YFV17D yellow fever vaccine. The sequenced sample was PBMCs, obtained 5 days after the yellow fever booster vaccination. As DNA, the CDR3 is TGTGCCAGCAGTTTTAGGATCATTAGCGGGAAAACCTACGAGCAGTACTTC. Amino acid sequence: CASSFRIISGKTYEQYF.